The present T cell receptor beta chain was sequenced within a study of CD8 T cells in ankylosing spondylitis. General study points: Reports of some motif variants in reactive arthritis synovial fluid and blood predate this one. It was reported that disease-linked clones were significantly enriched in matched ankylosing spondylitis synovial fluid. A motif of 7 to 9 highly homologous TCR beta variants was seen as apparently characteristic of ankylosing spondylitis blood. Clones linked with disease were CD8+ and fairly uncommon in the peripheral blood.

Molecular-barcoded quantitative 5'-RACE produced these TCR beta libraries. One entry per CDR3 protein, called by TCRdb with MiXCR from the 5' RACE reads. The sample comprises a few hundred thousand distinct CDR3 sequences, approximately 20% of which are singletons, and about a sixth rests with the top ten. From germline, CDR1 is MNHNS and CDR2 SASEGT. This CDR3 is 15 amino acids long. V lost 6 bases to trimming and J lost 5 bases; unmatched junction nucleotides: 7. This clonotype was detected a few times. Its antigen is not identified. V and J are TRBV6-1 and TRBJ2-2; 9 bases agree with TRBD1. The material sequenced was blood, either unsorted or a sorted T cell fraction (not recorded which). The receptor was derived from a male donor with ankylosing spondylitis. CDR3 sequence (DNA): TGTGCCAGCAGCCGGGACAGGGAAAGAACCGGGGAGCTGTTTTTT. Its translation is CASSRDRERTGELFF.